The rows below give T cell receptor beta chains drawn from one sample of a study of OX40 agonist ivuxolimab in advanced cancers. Clones were sequenced by immunoSEQ multiplex PCR, and TCRdb holds only the in-frame ones, with some missing. The table lists about 98,000 clones, more than 85% of them singletons. The source was CD4+ or CD8+ T cells sorted from blood, collected in a trial of the OX40 agonist ivuxolimab. The source of these receptors is an adult with an advanced solid tumor such as melanoma, head and neck, liver or kidney cancer. CDR3s include the opening cysteine and the closing phenylalanine or tryptophan. D genes are given only for firm matches. A clone size is listed for some rows: how often the clone was seen (once, few, many), or a class if it is expanded.

NA	NA	TRBV6-6	TRBJ2-1	TGTGCCAGCAGTTATGGGGATTCTACCTACAATGAGCAGTTCTTC	CASSYGDSTYNEQFF
NA	NA	TRBV5-1	TRBJ2-1	TGCGCCAGCAGCTTGGACCACAATGAGCAGTTCTTC	CASSLDHNEQFF
NA	NA	TRBV14	TRBJ1-1	TGTGCCAGCAGCCAAGATTGGGGGACTGAAGCTTTCTTT	CASSQDWGTEAFF
NA	NA	TRBV20-1	TRBJ2-5	TGCAGTGCTAGACGGGAGACCCAGTACTTC	CSARRETQYF
once	NA	TRBV6-5	TRBJ1-5	TGTGCCAGCAGCAGGGGAGGCAATCAGCCCCAGCATTTT	CASSRGGNQPQHF
NA	NA	TRBV19	TRBJ1-5	TGTGCCAGTAGTATGCGGGGGGCTCATCAGCCCCAGCATTTT	CASSMRGAHQPQHF
NA	TRBD2	TRBV7-2	TRBJ2-2	TGTGCCAGCAGCTTAAACGCGGGAGGGGACACCGGGGAGCTGTTTTTT	CASSLNAGGDTGELFF
NA	TRBD2	TRBV11-3	TRBJ2-1	TGTGCCAGCAGCTTAGTGGGGCGGGAGGAGCAGTTCTTC	CASSLVGREEQFF
NA	TRBD1	TRBV5-1	TRBJ2-3	TGCGCCAGCAGCTTACAGGGGATTTTGGGAGATACGCAGTATTTT	CASSLQGILGDTQYF
NA	NA	TRBV19	TRBJ2-3	TGTGCCAGTAGTACCGATAGGATCCGTAGCACAGATACGCAGTATTTT	CASSTDRIRSTDTQYF
NA	TRBD2	TRBV27	TRBJ2-1	TGTGCCAGCAGGTTAGCGGGTAAAAATGAGCAGTTCTTC	CASRLAGKNEQFF
NA	NA	TRBV20-1	TRBJ2-3	TGCAGTGCCGGAAACACAGATACGCAGTATTTT	CSAGNTDTQYF
NA	TRBD2	TRBV9	TRBJ2-3	TGTGCCAGCAGCGTAGCCCCTAGCGGGTATAGCACAGATACGCAGTATTTT	CASSVAPSGYSTDTQYF
NA	NA	TRBV4-3	TRBJ2-1	TGCGCCAGCAGCCAAGATATAGGGGGCTACAATGAGCAGTTCTTC	CASSQDIGGYNEQFF
NA	TRBD1	TRBV28	TRBJ2-7	TGTGCCAGCAGACGGACTTACCGACAGGGGCCCTGGGAAATCTACGAGCAGTACTTC	CASRRTYRQGPWEIYEQYF
NA	TRBD2	TRBV7-3	TRBJ2-3	TGTGCCAGCAGCTCCCGTAGCGGGGGGGTAGATACGCAGTATTTT	CASSSRSGGVDTQYF
NA	NA	TRBV19	TRBJ1-5	TGTGCCAGTAGTATAGATACTGAGGAACATCAGCCCCAGCATTTT	CASSIDTEEHQPQHF
once	NA	TRBV6-6	TRBJ2-7	TGTGCCAGCAGTTACTCGCAAGCGTACCCCTACGAGCAGTACTTC	CASSYSQAYPYEQYF
NA	NA	TRBV29-1	TRBJ1-1	TGCAGCGTTAGTGAGGGGCCCACTGAAGCTTTCTTT	CSVSEGPTEAFF
NA	NA	TRBV2	TRBJ1-1	TGTGCCAGCAGTCTAGAAGTGGCGGCTTTCTTT	CASSLEVAAFF
NA	NA	TRBV2	TRBJ1-5	TGTGCCAGCAAGGAAGGCGTTTGGGGCAATCAGCCCCAGCATTTT	CASKEGVWGNQPQHF
NA	TRBD1	TRBV19	TRBJ1-5	TGTGCCAGTAGTAGAAGCCGGGACAGCAGCAATCAGCCCCAGCATTTT	CASSRSRDSSNQPQHF
once	NA	TRBV20-1	TRBJ2-1	TGCAGTGCCCTCAACAATGAGCAGTTCTTC	CSALNNEQFF
NA	TRBD2	TRBV5-1	TRBJ2-3	TGCGCCAGCAGCAATGGGACTAGCCAAGCGCAGTATTTT	CASSNGTSQAQYF